Below, 13 T cell receptor beta chains from the same sample are listed, as sequenced in a study of OX40 agonist ivuxolimab in advanced cancers. This table comes from immunoSEQ multiplex PCR, and its TCRdb copy is limited to in-frame clones, with some not included. This table holds 95,000 to 150,000 clones, 93% found once. The specimen was CD4+ or CD8+ T cells sorted from blood, collected in a trial of the OX40 agonist ivuxolimab. These TCRs come from an adult with an advanced solid tumor such as melanoma, head and neck, liver or kidney cancer.

The chain couples TRBV2 to TRBJ2-4; 9 bases map to TRBD1. Germline loops: CDR1 SNHLY, CDR2 FYNNEI. Trimming took 5 bases from V and 4 from J; bases not matched to a gene: 3. This CDR3 spans 14 amino acids. CDR3 DNA sequence: TGTGCCAGCAGTCACAGGGGGCCAAAAAACATTCAGTACTTC. Translating it yields CASSHRGPKNIQYF.

The CDR3 bases are TGTGCCAGCAGCTTCCGGGAGGTCGGGACCGGGGAGCTGTTTTTT. Translating it yields CASSFREVGTGELFF. The gene calls are TRBV7-8 and TRBJ2-2; 7 bases agree with TRBD2. The V and J ends lost 3 bases and 5 bases, in that order; junction bases with no gene match: 6. The CDR3 has 15 amino acids. The germline V gene has CDR1 SGHVS and CDR2 FQNEAQ. Based on the CDR3 plus reference TRBV7-8 and TRBJ2-2, the full variable domain is GAGVSQSPRYKVAKRGQDVALRCDPISGHVSLFWYQQALGQGPEFLTYFQNEAQLDKSGLPSDRFFAERPEGSVSTLKIQRTQQEDSAVYLCASSFREVGTGELFFGEGSRLTVL.

There are a few counts of this clone. The rearrangement links TRBV20-1 to TRBJ1-1, with D possibly being TRBD1 (5 bases). The CDR3 is 11 amino acids. CDR1 and CDR2 from the germline V gene are DFQATT and SNEGSKA (reference sequence). The CDR3 nucleotides read TGCAGAGGAGGGGAACAGCTTGAAGCTTTCTTT. This codes for CRGGEQLEAFF.

In DNA form, the CDR3 reads TGTGCCAGCAGAAGTTCCCTGGGACAGATGAACACTGAAGCTTTCTTT. Its protein product is CASRSSLGQMNTEAFF. The chain is built from TRBV28 and TRBJ1-1, with 7 positions matching TRBD1. The CDR3 spans 16 residues. The junction had 10 bases not matched to a gene; V was cut back by 6 bases and J by 0 bases. The germline V gene has CDR1 MDHEN and CDR2 SYDVKM.

The rearrangement links TRBV7-9 to TRBJ1-2; TRBD1 aligns across 7 bases. Germline loops: CDR1 SEHNR, CDR2 FQNEAQ (reference sequence). The CDR3 runs to 15 residues. V lost 5 bases, J lost 8 bases, and 14 bases stayed unmatched. The CDR3 is CASSPERKLGGGYTF. Written as DNA, the CDR3 is TGTGCCAGCAGCCCGGAAAGAAAGTTAGGGGGCGGCTACACCTTC.

V gene TRBV29-1 combines with J gene TRBJ1-1; 9 bases are shared with TRBD1. Looked up from germline, CDR1 is SQVTM and CDR2 is ANQGSEA. The trim removed 7 bases at V and 0 bases at J, leaving 3 bases unmatched. The CDR3 loop spans 13 amino acids. In DNA, the CDR3 is TGCAGCGGGGGGACAGGGATGAACACTGAAGCTTTCTTT. Encoded protein: CSGGTGMNTEAFF.

This clone was counted a single time. V usage is TRBV6-1 and J usage is TRBJ2-7, with TRBD1 matching over 11 bases. This CDR3 has 15 residues. Losses at the gene ends were 0 bases for V and 4 bases for J; bases not matched to a gene: 2. From germline, CDR1 is MNHNS and CDR2 SASEGT. In nucleotides, the CDR3 is TGTGCCAGCAGTGAAGCCGGGACAGGGGGATACGAGCAGTACTTC. It is translated as CASSEAGTGGYEQYF.

This clone has just one count. The chain couples TRBV5-6 to TRBJ2-3; D possibly corresponds to TRBD2 (5 bases). Between the trimmed V and J ends, which lost 1 base and 7 bases, there was a span of 10 bases. Germline V CDR1 and CDR2: SGHDT, YYEEEE. This CDR3 is built from 13 residues. Written as DNA, the CDR3 is TGTGCCAGCAGCTTGAGCGGAGGTAATACGCAGTATTTT. Its translation: CASSLSGGNTQYF.

With respect to this clone: The same CDR3 can be traced to other DNA sequences in this sample. This chain connects TRBV7-9 to TRBJ2-5; D tentatively fits TRBD1 or TRBD2 (5 bases each). The CDR3 is 13 amino acids. V lost 1 base to trimming and J lost 4 bases, with 7 bases between them. The V gene's germline CDR1 is SEHNR and CDR2 FQNEAQ (reference sequence). The CDR3 DNA reads as TGTGCCAGCAGCTTAGGGGGGAGAGAGACCCAGTACTTC. Translation gives CASSLGGRETQYF.

The chain has TRBV28 and TRBJ2-5, with 7 bases identical to TRBD2. Unmatched junction bases numbered 18, after V lost 1 base and J lost 7 bases. Germline V gene lookup returns CDR1 MDHEN and CDR2 SYDVKM. The CDR3 contains 18 residues. DNA of the CDR3: TGTGCCAGCAGTTTATTCCCGGGAAGGCGGGGTCCGGGAGGGACCCAGTACTTC. Its translation is CASSLFPGRRGPGGTQYF.

The CDR3 loop reads CASSLGTSGRGDIQYF. CDR3 coding DNA: TGTGCCAGCAGCTTGGGGACTAGCGGGAGAGGTGACATTCAGTACTTC. The V call is TRBV5-4, the J call TRBJ2-4, with 13 nucleotides matching TRBD2. The CDR3 spans 16 residues. V gave up 0 bases and J gave up 8 bases; unmatched junction bases: 5. From germline, CDR1 is SGHNT and CDR2 YYREEE (reference sequence).

The chain combines TRBV7-6 with TRBJ2-7; 9 bases fit TRBD2. The CDR3 runs to 15 residues. The J segment lost 3 bases and the V segment lost 1 base, leaving 4 bases of the junction unmatched. The V gene's germline CDR1 is SGHVS and CDR2 FNYEAQ. The CDR3 nucleotides read TGTGCCAGCAGCTTAGGCAATAGCGGGGGCTACGAGCAGTACTTC. Its protein is CASSLGNSGGYEQYF.

The chain uses TRBV5-1 and TRBJ1-5; 7 bases line up with TRBD1. Germline V CDR1 and CDR2: SGHRS, YFSETQ. V lost 2 bases and J lost 2; bases outside the gene matches: 10. The length of the CDR3 is 17 residues. The CDR3 loop reads CASSFLRQGNGNQPQHF. CDR3 nucleotide sequence: TGCGCCAGCAGCTTCCTACGACAGGGAAATGGCAATCAGCCCCAGCATTTT.